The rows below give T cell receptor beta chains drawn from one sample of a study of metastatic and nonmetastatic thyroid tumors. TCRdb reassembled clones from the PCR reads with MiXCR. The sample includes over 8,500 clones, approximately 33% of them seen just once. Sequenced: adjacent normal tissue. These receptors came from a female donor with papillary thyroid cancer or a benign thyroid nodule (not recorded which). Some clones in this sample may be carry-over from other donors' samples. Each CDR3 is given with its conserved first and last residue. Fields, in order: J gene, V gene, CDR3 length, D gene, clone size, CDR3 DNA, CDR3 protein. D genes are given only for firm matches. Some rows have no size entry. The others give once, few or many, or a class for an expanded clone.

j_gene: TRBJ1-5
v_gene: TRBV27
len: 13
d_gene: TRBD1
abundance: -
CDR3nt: TGTGCCAGCGCGGGACAGAGCAATCAGCCCCAGCATTTT
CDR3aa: CASAGQSNQPQHF

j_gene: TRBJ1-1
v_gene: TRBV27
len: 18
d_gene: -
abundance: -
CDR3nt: TGTGCCAGCAGTTTCCTTGGGGCTTTTCTCAGGGGAGGCACTGAAGCTTTCTTT
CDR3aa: CASSFLGAFLRGGTEAFF

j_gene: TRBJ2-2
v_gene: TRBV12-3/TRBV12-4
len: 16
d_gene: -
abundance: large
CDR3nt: TGTGCCAGCAGTTTAGGGTCGGGGAGATCCACCGGGGAGCTGTTTTTT
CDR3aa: CASSLGSGRSTGELFF

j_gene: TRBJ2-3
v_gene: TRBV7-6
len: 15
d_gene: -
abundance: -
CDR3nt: TGTGCCAGCAGCTTAGGGCTAGCTAGCACAGATACGCAGTATTTT
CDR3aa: CASSLGLASTDTQYF

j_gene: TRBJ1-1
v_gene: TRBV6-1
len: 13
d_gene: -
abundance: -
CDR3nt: TGTGCCAGCAGTGAAGCGGGGGGCCTGGAAGCTTTCTTT
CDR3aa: CASSEAGGLEAFF

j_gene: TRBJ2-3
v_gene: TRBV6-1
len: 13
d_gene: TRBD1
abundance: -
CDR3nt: TGTGCCAGCAGTATGAAGGGGGCGGATACGCAGTATTTT
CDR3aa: CASSMKGADTQYF

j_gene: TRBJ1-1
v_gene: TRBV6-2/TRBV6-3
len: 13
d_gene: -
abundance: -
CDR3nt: TGTGCCAGCAGTTACTCGGAGAACACTGAAGCTTTCTTT
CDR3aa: CASSYSENTEAFF

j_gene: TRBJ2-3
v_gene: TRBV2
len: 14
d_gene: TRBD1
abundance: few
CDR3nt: TGTGCCAGCAGGTCCGGGCAGGGGGTAGATACGCAGTATTTT
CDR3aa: CASRSGQGVDTQYF

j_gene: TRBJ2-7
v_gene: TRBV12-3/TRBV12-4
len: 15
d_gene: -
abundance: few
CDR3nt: TGTGCCAGCAGTTTGAGGGCAGGGGCGGTCTACGAGCAGTACTTC
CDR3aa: CASSLRAGAVYEQYF

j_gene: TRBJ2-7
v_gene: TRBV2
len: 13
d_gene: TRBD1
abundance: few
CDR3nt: TGTGCCGGGACAGGGGGCACTTCCTACGAGCAGTACTTC
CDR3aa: CAGTGGTSYEQYF

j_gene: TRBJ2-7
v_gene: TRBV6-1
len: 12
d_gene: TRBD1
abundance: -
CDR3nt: TGTGCCAGCCGGGGACAGGGGTACGAGCAGTACTTC
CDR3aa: CASRGQGYEQYF

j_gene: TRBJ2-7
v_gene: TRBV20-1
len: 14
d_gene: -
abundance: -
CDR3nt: TGCAGTGCTAGAGATACCCTAGGGGAGCTCGAGCAGTACTTC
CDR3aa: CSARDTLGELEQYF

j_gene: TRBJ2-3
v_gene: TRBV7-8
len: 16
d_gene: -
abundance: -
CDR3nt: TGTGCCAGCAGCTTTAGGGCGGGACCGAACACAGATACGCAGTATTTT
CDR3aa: CASSFRAGPNTDTQYF

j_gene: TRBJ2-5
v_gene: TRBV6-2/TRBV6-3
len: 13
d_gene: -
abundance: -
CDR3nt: TGTGCCAGCAGTCTAGTGGGCTTAGAGACCCAGTACTTC
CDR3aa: CASSLVGLETQYF

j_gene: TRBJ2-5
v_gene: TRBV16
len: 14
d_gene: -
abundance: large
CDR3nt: TGTGCCAGCAGCCAAATCAGGGCCGAGGAGACCCAGTACTTC
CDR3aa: CASSQIRAEETQYF

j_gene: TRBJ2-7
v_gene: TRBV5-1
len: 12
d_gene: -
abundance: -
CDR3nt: TGCGCCAACTCACCAAGGGCTTACGAGCAGTACTTC
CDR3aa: CANSPRAYEQYF

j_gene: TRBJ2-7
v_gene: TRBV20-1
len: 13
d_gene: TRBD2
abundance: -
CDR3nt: TGCAGTGCTACAGGACTAGCGTGCTACGAGCAGTACTTC
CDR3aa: CSATGLACYEQYF

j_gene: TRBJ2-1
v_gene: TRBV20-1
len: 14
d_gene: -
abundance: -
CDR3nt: TGCAGTGCTAGAGGGAGGCACTCCTACAATGAGCAGTTCTTC
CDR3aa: CSARGRHSYNEQFF

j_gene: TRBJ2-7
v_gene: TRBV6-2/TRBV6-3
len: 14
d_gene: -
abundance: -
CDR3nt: TGTGCCAGCATTCTAAGCGACAGGTACTACGAGCAGTACTTC
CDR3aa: CASILSDRYYEQYF

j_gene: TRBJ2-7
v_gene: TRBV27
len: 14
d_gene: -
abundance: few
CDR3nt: TGTGCCAGCAGTTTTACGACAGCCTCCTACGAGCAGTACTTC
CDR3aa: CASSFTTASYEQYF

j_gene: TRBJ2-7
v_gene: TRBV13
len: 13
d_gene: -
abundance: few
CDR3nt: TGTGCCAGCACCCCACAAGGTCGCTACGAGCAGTACTTC
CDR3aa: CASTPQGRYEQYF

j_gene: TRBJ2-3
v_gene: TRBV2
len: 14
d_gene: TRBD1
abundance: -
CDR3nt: TGTGCCAGCTGGGACGGACAGGTGGTATATAAGCATTATTTT
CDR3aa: CASWDGQVVYKHYF

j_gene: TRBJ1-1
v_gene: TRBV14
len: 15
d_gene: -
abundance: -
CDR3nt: TGTGCCAGCAGCAAAAGGCAGGGGACGGAGACTGAAGCTTTCTTT
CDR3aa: CASSKRQGTETEAFF

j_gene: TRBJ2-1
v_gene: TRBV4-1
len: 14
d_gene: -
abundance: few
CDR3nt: TGCGCCAGCAGCCTCCCGACAGCACGCAATGAGCAGTTCTTC
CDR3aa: CASSLPTARNEQFF

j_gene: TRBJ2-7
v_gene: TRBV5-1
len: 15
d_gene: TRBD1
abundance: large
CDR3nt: TGCGCCAGCAGCTTGGGACAGGGTTTCTCCTACGAGCAGTACTTC
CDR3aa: CASSLGQGFSYEQYF

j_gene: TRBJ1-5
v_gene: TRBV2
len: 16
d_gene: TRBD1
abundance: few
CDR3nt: TGTGCCAGCAGTGGACAGGGCTATCGTAGCAATCAGCCCCAGCATTTT
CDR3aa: CASSGQGYRSNQPQHF

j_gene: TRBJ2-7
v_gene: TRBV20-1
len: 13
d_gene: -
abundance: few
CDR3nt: TGCAGTGCCGGGGGTCCTGAGGGCTACGAGCAGTACTTC
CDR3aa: CSAGGPEGYEQYF

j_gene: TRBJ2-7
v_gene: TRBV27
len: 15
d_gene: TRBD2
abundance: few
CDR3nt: TGTGCCAGCAGCTATAGCGGGGGCCCGATCTACGAGCAGTACTTC
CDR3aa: CASSYSGGPIYEQYF